The rows below give T cell receptor beta chains drawn from one sample of a study of early T cells in non-severe SARS-CoV-2 infection. One entry per CDR3 protein, called by TCRdb with MiXCR from the 5' RACE reads. The sample lists 20,000 to 25,000 distinct CDR3 sequences; 3.5% to 5% were seen once. Sequencing used whole blood. The source is an adult who was a healthcare worker with PCR-confirmed SARS-CoV-2 infection or an uninfected control (not recorded which). Both conserved end residues are part of each CDR3. Each record gives: clone size, D gene, J gene, V gene, CDR3 protein, CDR3 DNA. A D gene is named only where the DNA matches it firmly. Rows give clone size only sometimes, using once, few, many, or a class for an expanded clone.

clone size: medium-sized; D gene: -; J gene: TRBJ1-2; V gene: TRBV20-1; CDR3 protein: CSAQSYYGYTF; CDR3 DNA: TGCAGTGCTCAGAGCTACTATGGCTACACCTTC
clone size: many; D gene: TRBD2; J gene: TRBJ2-1; V gene: TRBV12-5; CDR3 protein: CASGLAWGSGDRYNEQFF; CDR3 DNA: TGTGCTAGTGGTTTGGCCTGGGGAAGCGGGGACCGCTACAATGAGCAGTTCTTC
clone size: many; D gene: -; J gene: TRBJ1-1; V gene: TRBV6-2/TRBV6-3; CDR3 protein: CASNRDEGTEAFF; CDR3 DNA: TGTGCCAGCAACAGGGATGAGGGAACTGAAGCTTTCTTT
clone size: medium-sized; D gene: -; J gene: TRBJ2-2; V gene: TRBV19; CDR3 protein: CASGPSTGELFF; CDR3 DNA: TGTGCCAGTGGTCCGAGCACCGGGGAGCTGTTTTTT
clone size: many; D gene: -; J gene: TRBJ2-3; V gene: TRBV7-2; CDR3 protein: CASSLRGAAGDTQYF; CDR3 DNA: TGTGCCAGCAGCCTGAGGGGGGCGGCTGGAGATACGCAGTATTTT
clone size: many; D gene: -; J gene: TRBJ2-1; V gene: TRBV20-1; CDR3 protein: CSASPGQFGNEQFF; CDR3 DNA: TGCAGTGCTAGCCCCGGACAGTTTGGCAATGAGCAGTTCTTC
clone size: -; D gene: TRBD2; J gene: TRBJ2-3; V gene: TRBV6-6; CDR3 protein: CASRNSGGNTDTQYF; CDR3 DNA: TGTGCCAGCAGAAACAGCGGGGGGAACACAGATACGCAGTATTTT
clone size: many; D gene: -; J gene: TRBJ1-5; V gene: TRBV30; CDR3 protein: CAWSVNQGQPQHF; CDR3 DNA: TGTGCCTGGAGTGTAAACCAGGGCCAGCCCCAGCATTTT
clone size: medium-sized; D gene: -; J gene: TRBJ2-5; V gene: TRBV7-2; CDR3 protein: CASSLSVETQYF; CDR3 DNA: TGTGCCAGCAGCTTATCAGTAGAGACCCAGTACTTC
clone size: -; D gene: -; J gene: TRBJ1-1; V gene: TRBV12-3/TRBV12-4; CDR3 protein: CASRRTGLLNTEAFF; CDR3 DNA: TGTGCCAGCAGGCGAACGGGACTCCTGAACACTGAAGCTTTCTTT
clone size: -; D gene: -; J gene: TRBJ2-7; V gene: TRBV3-1; CDR3 protein: CASSTPGSPRREQYF; CDR3 DNA: TGTGCCAGCAGCACCCCGGGAAGCCCGCGGCGAGAGCAGTACTTC
clone size: few; D gene: -; J gene: TRBJ2-3; V gene: TRBV27; CDR3 protein: CASALRYSTDTQYF; CDR3 DNA: TGTGCCAGCGCCCTCCGTTATAGCACAGATACGCAGTATTTT
clone size: many; D gene: TRBD2; J gene: TRBJ2-3; V gene: TRBV9; CDR3 protein: CASSSLAGGRFIGSGDTQYF; CDR3 DNA: TGTGCCAGCAGCTCATTAGCGGGGGGGCGTTTTATTGGGTCGGGAGATACGCAGTATTTT
clone size: many; D gene: -; J gene: TRBJ2-5; V gene: TRBV19; CDR3 protein: CASGNQETQYF; CDR3 DNA: TGTGCCAGTGGGAACCAAGAGACCCAGTACTTC
clone size: many; D gene: -; J gene: TRBJ2-3; V gene: TRBV7-9; CDR3 protein: CASSLGRSTDTQYF; CDR3 DNA: TGTGCCAGCAGCTTAGGCAGGAGTACAGATACGCAGTATTTT
clone size: many; D gene: -; J gene: TRBJ2-7; V gene: TRBV12-3/TRBV12-4; CDR3 protein: CASIGPQIPGLRYEQYF; CDR3 DNA: TGTGCCAGCATCGGTCCTCAAATCCCGGGACTCCGTTACGAGCAGTACTTC
clone size: -; D gene: TRBD1; J gene: TRBJ2-5; V gene: TRBV7-6; CDR3 protein: CASSLTQGKGETQYF; CDR3 DNA: TGTGCCAGCAGCCTAACACAGGGGAAAGGGGAGACCCAGTACTTC
clone size: many; D gene: TRBD2; J gene: TRBJ2-3; V gene: TRBV6-5; CDR3 protein: CASSYSAGGADTQYF; CDR3 DNA: TGTGCCAGCAGTTACTCTGCGGGGGGGGCAGATACGCAGTATTTT
clone size: many; D gene: TRBD1; J gene: TRBJ2-7; V gene: TRBV7-9; CDR3 protein: CASSLSFGTGSYEQYF; CDR3 DNA: TGTGCCAGCAGCCTCAGTTTCGGGACAGGGTCCTACGAGCAGTACTTC
clone size: -; D gene: -; J gene: TRBJ2-3; V gene: TRBV6-1; CDR3 protein: CASRGRRGALSGDTQYF; CDR3 DNA: TGTGCCAGCAGAGGACGACGGGGGGCACTATCGGGAGATACGCAGTATTTT
clone size: many; D gene: TRBD1; J gene: TRBJ1-4; V gene: TRBV6-6; CDR3 protein: CASRHQGAAEKLFF; CDR3 DNA: TGTGCCAGCAGACACCAGGGGGCGGCTGAAAAACTGTTTTTT
clone size: many; D gene: -; J gene: TRBJ1-6; V gene: TRBV4-3; CDR3 protein: CASSHDLLGDSPLHF; CDR3 DNA: TGCGCCAGCAGCCACGACCTCCTTGGGGATTCACCCCTCCACTTT
clone size: many; D gene: -; J gene: TRBJ1-2; V gene: TRBV5-5; CDR3 protein: CASSLESPVYGYTF; CDR3 DNA: TGTGCCAGCAGCTTGGAGTCCCCAGTCTATGGCTACACCTTC
clone size: few; D gene: -; J gene: TRBJ2-7; V gene: TRBV29-1; CDR3 protein: CSVGTGTYEQYF; CDR3 DNA: TGCAGCGTTGGAACAGGCACATACGAGCAGTACTTC
clone size: many; D gene: -; J gene: TRBJ1-1; V gene: TRBV28; CDR3 protein: CASRENTEAFF; CDR3 DNA: TGTGCCAGCAGAGAAAACACTGAAGCTTTCTTT
clone size: -; D gene: -; J gene: TRBJ2-5; V gene: TRBV21-1; CDR3 protein: CASSKGSEGRETQYF; CDR3 DNA: TGTGCCAGCAGCAAAGGGAGCGAGGGACGGGAGACCCAGTACTTC
clone size: many; D gene: -; J gene: TRBJ1-2; V gene: TRBV5-1; CDR3 protein: CASTSHEGIGGYTF; CDR3 DNA: TGCGCCAGCACGTCTCACGAGGGTATTGGGGGCTACACCTTC
clone size: many; D gene: -; J gene: TRBJ1-1; V gene: TRBV28; CDR3 protein: CASSLYWAEAFF; CDR3 DNA: TGTGCCAGCAGTTTATATTGGGCTGAAGCTTTCTTT
clone size: -; D gene: -; J gene: TRBJ2-4; V gene: TRBV20-1; CDR3 protein: CSARASPQARNIQYF; CDR3 DNA: TGCAGTGCTAGAGCTTCCCCGCAGGCCCGAAACATTCAGTACTTC
clone size: many; D gene: -; J gene: TRBJ2-1; V gene: TRBV6-5; CDR3 protein: CASSYRMDLYNEQFF; CDR3 DNA: TGTGCCAGCAGTTATAGGATGGATCTTTACAATGAGCAGTTCTTC
clone size: -; D gene: -; J gene: TRBJ2-7; V gene: TRBV18; CDR3 protein: CASSPPIYYEQYF; CDR3 DNA: TGTGCCAGCTCACCACCGATTTACTACGAGCAGTACTTC
clone size: few; D gene: -; J gene: TRBJ1-2; V gene: TRBV4-3; CDR3 protein: CASSQVVRQVGTNYGYTF; CDR3 DNA: TGCGCCAGCAGCCAAGTGGTACGGCAGGTCGGCACTAACTATGGCTACACCTTC
clone size: many; D gene: TRBD1; J gene: TRBJ2-2; V gene: TRBV4-1; CDR3 protein: CASSLRPGQEGTGELFF; CDR3 DNA: TGCGCCAGCAGCCTACGACCGGGACAGGAGGGTACCGGGGAGCTGTTTTTT
clone size: many; D gene: TRBD1; J gene: TRBJ2-1; V gene: TRBV7-2; CDR3 protein: CASSFHRGRTYNEQFF; CDR3 DNA: TGTGCCAGCAGCTTCCACAGGGGGCGGACCTACAATGAGCAGTTCTTC
clone size: many; D gene: TRBD1; J gene: TRBJ2-1; V gene: TRBV7-9; CDR3 protein: CASSLAGQGNEQFF; CDR3 DNA: TGTGCCAGCAGCTTAGCAGGACAGGGAAATGAGCAGTTCTTC
clone size: many; D gene: -; J gene: TRBJ2-1; V gene: TRBV19; CDR3 protein: CASSYAGTDYNEQFF; CDR3 DNA: TGTGCCAGTTCGTATGCGGGGACAGACTACAATGAGCAGTTCTTC
clone size: many; D gene: TRBD1; J gene: TRBJ1-2; V gene: TRBV6-4; CDR3 protein: CASSSTPAGGYGYTF; CDR3 DNA: TGTGCCAGCAGCTCCACCCCCGCAGGGGGCTATGGCTACACCTTC
clone size: many; D gene: TRBD1; J gene: TRBJ2-5; V gene: TRBV27; CDR3 protein: CASGTRGKETQYF; CDR3 DNA: TGTGCCAGCGGAACCAGGGGGAAAGAGACCCAGTACTTC
clone size: few; D gene: TRBD1; J gene: TRBJ1-6; V gene: TRBV4-2; CDR3 protein: CASSQAKTWDRVSPLHF; CDR3 DNA: TGTGCCAGCAGCCAAGCAAAAACTTGGGACAGGGTTTCACCCCTCCACTTT
clone size: few; D gene: TRBD1; J gene: TRBJ2-3; V gene: TRBV5-1; CDR3 protein: CASSWDRGLGADTQYF; CDR3 DNA: TGCGCCAGCAGCTGGGACAGGGGGCTCGGGGCAGATACGCAGTATTTT
clone size: many; D gene: -; J gene: TRBJ1-6; V gene: TRBV20-1; CDR3 protein: CSARLAGRVVNSPLHF; CDR3 DNA: TGCAGTGCTAGACTTGCCGGCAGGGTAGTAAATTCACCCCTCCACTTT
clone size: -; D gene: TRBD1; J gene: TRBJ2-2; V gene: TRBV9; CDR3 protein: CASSVDRDRNTGELFF; CDR3 DNA: TGTGCCAGCAGCGTAGATAGGGACAGGAACACCGGGGAGCTGTTTTTT
clone size: -; D gene: TRBD2; J gene: TRBJ2-7; V gene: TRBV5-4; CDR3 protein: CASSLGGGGTYEQYF; CDR3 DNA: TGTGCCAGCAGCCTTGGCGGGGGAGGCACCTACGAGCAGTACTTC
clone size: many; D gene: TRBD1; J gene: TRBJ2-1; V gene: TRBV7-3; CDR3 protein: CASSSTGVDEQFF; CDR3 DNA: TGTGCCAGCAGCTCCACAGGGGTGGATGAGCAGTTCTTC
clone size: -; D gene: -; J gene: TRBJ2-7; V gene: TRBV7-8; CDR3 protein: CASSLAVGDYREQYF; CDR3 DNA: TGTGCCAGCAGTTTAGCGGTGGGGGATTATCGGGAGCAGTACTTC
clone size: many; D gene: -; J gene: TRBJ2-7; V gene: TRBV7-2; CDR3 protein: CASSLDRGEQYF; CDR3 DNA: TGTGCCAGCAGTCTGGACCGTGGCGAGCAGTACTTC
clone size: many; D gene: -; J gene: TRBJ2-4; V gene: TRBV5-6; CDR3 protein: CASSQPTEVAKNIQYF; CDR3 DNA: TGTGCCAGCAGCCAGCCGACGGAGGTAGCCAAAAACATTCAGTACTTC
clone size: many; D gene: -; J gene: TRBJ1-6; V gene: TRBV10-3; CDR3 protein: CAISEPYRAGGSPLHF; CDR3 DNA: TGTGCCATCAGTGAACCATACAGGGCTGGGGGTTCACCCCTCCACTTT
clone size: many; D gene: -; J gene: TRBJ2-2; V gene: TRBV27; CDR3 protein: CASSLRGSNTGELFF; CDR3 DNA: TGTGCCAGCAGTTTGAGGGGCTCGAACACCGGGGAGCTGTTTTTT
clone size: many; D gene: -; J gene: TRBJ2-5; V gene: TRBV6-1; CDR3 protein: CASSEAGDYYPEETQYF; CDR3 DNA: TGTGCCAGCAGTGAAGCCGGGGATTACTATCCCGAAGAGACCCAGTACTTC
clone size: -; D gene: -; J gene: TRBJ2-2; V gene: TRBV12-3/TRBV12-4; CDR3 protein: CASSPRLDRNPNTGELFF; CDR3 DNA: TGTGCCAGCAGTCCGAGACTGGACAGAAACCCGAACACCGGGGAGCTGTTTTTT